This T cell receptor beta chain was sequenced for a study of T cells in Graves' hyperthyroidism and ophthalmopathy. Overall study findings and caveats: Blood also showed most of the thyroid clonotypes that were expanded above 0.001. It was a median 6.5 months before onset that the model predicted ophthalmopathy.

This clonotype was observed at least ten times. The antigen is not known. Authors of the study amplified TCR beta CDR3 regions from RNA transcripts. In the first-round RT-PCR of the TCR CDR3, the HTBI primer set was used. MiXCR was run by TCRdb on the multiplex PCR reads, yielding one entry per CDR3 protein. The table shows almost 350,000 distinct CDR3 sequences, with roughly 20% occurring only once. Deletions cut 6 bases from V and 0 bases from J, with 6 bases between. CDR1 SGHAT and CDR2 FQNNGV come from the germline V gene. This CDR3 comprises 13 residues. Exclusion of patients followed from uncontrolled infection, other autoimmune disease, pregnancy or lactation. The diagnostic basis comprised clinical symptoms, serum thyroxine and TRAb, thyroid ultrasound and orbital computed tomography.

The source is a woman aged 40 to 49 with Graves' ophthalmopathy. Sequencing was performed on blood. The J gene is TRBJ1-5, the V gene TRBV11-2, with D hard to call. DNA of the CDR3: TGTGCCAGCAGTTTTCATAGCAATCAGCCCCAGCATTTT. As protein: CASSFHSNQPQHF.